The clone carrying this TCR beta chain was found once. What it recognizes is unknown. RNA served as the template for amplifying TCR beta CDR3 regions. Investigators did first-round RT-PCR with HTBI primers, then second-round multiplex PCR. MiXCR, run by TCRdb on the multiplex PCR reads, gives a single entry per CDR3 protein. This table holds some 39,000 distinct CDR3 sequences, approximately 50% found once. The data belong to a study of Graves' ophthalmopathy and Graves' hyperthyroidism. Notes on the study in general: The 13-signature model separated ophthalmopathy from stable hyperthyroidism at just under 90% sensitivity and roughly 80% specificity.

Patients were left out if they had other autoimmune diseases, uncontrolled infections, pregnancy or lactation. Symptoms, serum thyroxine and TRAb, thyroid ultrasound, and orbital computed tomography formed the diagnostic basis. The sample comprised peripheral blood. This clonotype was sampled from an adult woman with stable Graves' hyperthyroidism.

CDR3 DNA sequence: TGTGCCACCCAGGGACAGGTGGATCAGCCCCAGCATTTT. Encoded protein: CATQGQVDQPQHF. The gene calls are TRBV6-6 and TRBJ1-5, with 8 bases identical to TRBD1. V gave up 10 bases and J gave up 5 bases; unmatched junction bases: 7. There are 13 residues in the CDR3. Germline V lookup: CDR1 MNHNY, CDR2 SVGAGI (reference sequence).